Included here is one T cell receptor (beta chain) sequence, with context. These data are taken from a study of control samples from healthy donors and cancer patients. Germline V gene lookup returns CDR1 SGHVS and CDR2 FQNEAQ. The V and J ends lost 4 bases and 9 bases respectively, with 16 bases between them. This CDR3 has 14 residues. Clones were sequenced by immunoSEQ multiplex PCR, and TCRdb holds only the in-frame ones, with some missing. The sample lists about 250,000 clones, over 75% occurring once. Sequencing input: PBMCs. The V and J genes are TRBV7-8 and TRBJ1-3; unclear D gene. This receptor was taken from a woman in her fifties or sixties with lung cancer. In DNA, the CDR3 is TGTGCCAGCAGCTCAAGGAGGTGGTCGAGCACCATATATTTT. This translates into CASSSRRWSSTIYF.